The entry that follows covers one T cell receptor (beta chain) sequence. This clonotype was observed a few times. The antigen it binds to is not known. Base qualities are not recorded, but no much larger clone differs from it by a single base. These data come from a study of regulatory T cells in long-lasting Graves disease (dated by TCRdb to the early 2020s). Background for the entire study: Antithyroid drugs had been taken for less than 3 months by newly diagnosed Graves' disease patients. Peripheral blood TCR sequencing and RNA sequencing compared persistent Graves' disease patients with newly diagnosed Graves' disease patients. The study was registered as a clinical trial and conducted in China. TCR sequencing covered 13 persistent and some 20 newly diagnosed Graves' disease patients, some 33 samples in total. Results the study describes overall, beyond this receptor: Persistent disease showed preferential use of TRBV28, TRBJ1-2 and TRBJ2-5, whereas newly diagnosed disease favored TRBV20-1 and TRBJ2-1. The authors noted that the small sample size was a limitation that may lower accuracy. Sequencing and analysis were restricted to the TCR beta chain. Peripheral blood alone was examined, since thyroid tissue, which constituted the primary lesion, could not be accessed. A larger number of public clonotypes was shared among persistent patients (approximately 3,000) than among newly diagnosed patients (roughly 1,000). Lower TCR Shannon entropy and fewer highly expanded clones were observed in persistent Graves' disease patients than in newly diagnosed patients, which suggested clonal expansion.

The sample's time point label is to be understood as: newly diagnosed GD, antithyroid drugs for less than 3 months. For both TCR sequencing and RNA sequencing, RNA was extracted from PBMCs in TRIzol. Graves' disease was diagnosed according to American Thyroid Association guidelines. The patients came from an endocrinology department in Xi'an, China. Each patient gave 7.5 to 10 milliliters of peripheral blood, collected in an EDTA anticoagulant tube. Ficoll Paque Plus density gradient separation was used to isolate PBMCs, and no additional T cell sorting was done. RNA quality was checked with an Agilent 2100 Bioanalyzer and agarose gel, and concentration with a NanoDrop 2000. The V end loses 7 bases and the J end loses 7 bases, and a stretch of 11 bases separates them. From the germline V gene, CDR1 is MNHNS and CDR2 is SASEGT. The CDR3 numbers 12 residues from cysteine through phenylalanine. Of the read, only the CDR3 DNA is kept; its 36 bases are in frame from base 1.

The receptor library was made with multiplex PCR. TCRdb shows the sequencer as Illumina HiSeq 4000. TCR beta libraries were built with iRepertoire HTBI primers and Arm-PCR amplification of CDR3 regions. PCR products were gel purified before sequencing. From the authors' description of their analysis: Gene usage analysis of CDR3 amino acid clonotypes relied on the roughly 64 TRBV and about 15 TRBJ segments identified across samples. Filtered high-quality paired reads were merged into contigs using COPE and FqMerger. Contigs were aligned with BLAST to IMGT TRBV, TRBD and TRBJ reference genes, and CDR3 was defined per IMGT. Any clonotype with a frequency above 0.1% was counted as a highly expanded clone. Repertoire diversity was measured by Shannon entropy, and V-J evenness by the Gini coefficient. A clonotype found in more than one individual was treated as public. TCRdb handled the public reads itself, with Q25 trimming in fastp and clone calling in MiXCR, and kept productive beta chains. Each record represents a unique CDR3 protein, reported with the most common genes and DNA among its rows. The V and J calls and clone size are TCRdb's, not the authors'. A total of 410,000 or so distinct CDR3 sequences appear in this sample, about 15% of them only once. Of the sample, 16% is held by the ten largest clones.

This sample also appeared in a second study, on T cells in Graves' hyperthyroidism and ophthalmopathy. That second report states: Stable Graves' hyperthyroidism was defined as no progression to ophthalmopathy during 18 months of follow-up. Hyperthyroidism patients were newly diagnosed, had a disease duration of under 2 months, and were aged 18 to 65 years. Patients with uncontrolled infections, other autoimmune diseases, pregnancy or lactation were excluded. Diagnoses were based on clinical symptoms, serum thyroxine and TRAb, thyroid ultrasound and orbital computed tomography. For the first round of RT-PCR on the TCR CDR3, the HTBI primer set was used together with the Qiagen OneStep RT-PCR kit. Most expanded thyroid clonotypes (frequency above 0.001) were also detected in blood, suggesting blood repertoires may reflect thyroid immune responses. In cross-validation, a model built on a 13 V-J signature told ophthalmopathy apart from stable hyperthyroidism with 85% to 90% sensitivity and about 81% specificity, and in testing the same model reached 80%/75%. During validation, the model predicted progression to ophthalmopathy a median of around 6 months ahead of onset, with 60% to 71% sensitivity and 72.22% specificity. TCR V-J signatures able to tell the groups apart were searched for in a discovery cohort of approximately 95 patients, of whom under 45 had Graves' ophthalmopathy and around 58 had stable Graves' hyperthyroidism. An independent validation cohort of under 20 hyperthyroidism patients and approximately 15 patients who later progressed to ophthalmopathy tested prospective prediction of ophthalmopathy. For training and testing, the 80 to 100 patients in the discovery cohort were randomly divided in a 7:3 ratio. The study also compared thyroid tissue and blood T-cell repertoires from several Graves' hyperthyroidism patients. Following sampling, methimazole starting at 30 mg daily was given to hyperthyroidism patients, and high-dose intravenous methylprednisolone was given to ophthalmopathy patients. Libraries were constructed in a second round of multiplex PCR, after which size selection and purification were performed. Paired-end sequencing of the libraries was performed with 100 bp reads on an Illumina HiSeq2000. SOAPnuke was used to process the raw data, with reads discarded if the reads contained adapters or uncalled bases, had a mean Phred below 15, or lacked an exact constant-primer or identifier match. High-quality paired reads were merged using COPE v1.2.5, and each unique nucleotide sequence was defined as a clonotype. MiTCR v1.1 was used to align clonotypes to the IMGT TRBV, TRBD and TRBJ reference segments. The analysis included only V-J combinations with a frequency above 0.0001, which together covered more than 99% of the repertoires. A TCS score was defined as the ratio of F50 (clonal expansion) to E x V (chaos), with BLOSUM62-based TCRdist applied between CDR3 peptides within each V-J. Welch's t-statistics and random forest reduced 500 to 550 V-J features to roughly 13, which were used in a naive Bayes classifier (R e1071). Sample size was not statistically predetermined, and blinding of investigators to group allocation was not performed. The paper reports TCR Vbeta CDR3 sequencing of some 140 peripheral blood samples: 43 ophthalmopathy, over 70 hyperthyroidism and approximately 17 progressor patients.

The material was peripheral blood mononuclear cells (PBMCs), obtained at new diagnosis, from a patient treated with antithyroid drugs. The clonotype comes from a young woman with Graves disease. Donor details come from another sample of the same person, matched by shared clones. This chain is built from TRBV6-1 and TRBJ2-1; the D gene identity is not certain. The sequenced DNA: TGTGCCAGCACCGACCCTTTGAATGAGCAGTTCTTC. Its protein product is CASTDPLNEQFF.